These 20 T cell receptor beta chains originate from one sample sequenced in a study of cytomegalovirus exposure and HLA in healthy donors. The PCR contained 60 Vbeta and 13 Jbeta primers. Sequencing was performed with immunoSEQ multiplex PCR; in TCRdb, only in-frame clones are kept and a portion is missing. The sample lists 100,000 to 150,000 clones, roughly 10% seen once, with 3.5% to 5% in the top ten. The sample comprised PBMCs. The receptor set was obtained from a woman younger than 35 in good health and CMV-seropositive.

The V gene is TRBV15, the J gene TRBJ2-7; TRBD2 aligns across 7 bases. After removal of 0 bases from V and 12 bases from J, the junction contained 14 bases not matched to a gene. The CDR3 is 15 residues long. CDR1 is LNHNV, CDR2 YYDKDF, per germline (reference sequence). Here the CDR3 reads CATSRDPVGGVEVYF. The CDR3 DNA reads TGTGCCACCAGCAGAGACCCAGTGGGGGGGGTCGAGGTGTACTTC.

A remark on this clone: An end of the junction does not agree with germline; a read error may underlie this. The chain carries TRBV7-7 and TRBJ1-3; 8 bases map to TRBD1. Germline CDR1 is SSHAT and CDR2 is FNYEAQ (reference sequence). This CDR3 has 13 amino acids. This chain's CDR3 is CASSLGQGDTIYF. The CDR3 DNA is TGTGCTAGCAGCTTAGGACAGGGTGACACCATATATTTT. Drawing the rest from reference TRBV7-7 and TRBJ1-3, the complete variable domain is GAGVSQSPRYKVTKRGQDVTLRCDPISSHATLYWYQQALGQGPEFLTYFNYEAQPDKSGLPSDRFSAERPEGSISTLTIQRTEQRDSAMYRCASSLGQGDTIYFGEGSWLTVV.

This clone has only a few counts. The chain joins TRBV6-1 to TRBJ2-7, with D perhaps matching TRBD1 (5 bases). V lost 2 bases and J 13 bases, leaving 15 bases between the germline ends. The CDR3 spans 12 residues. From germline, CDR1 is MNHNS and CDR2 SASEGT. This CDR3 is CASSEIRGLGYF. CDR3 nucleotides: TGTGCCAGCAGTGAAATAAGGGGATTGGGTTACTTC.

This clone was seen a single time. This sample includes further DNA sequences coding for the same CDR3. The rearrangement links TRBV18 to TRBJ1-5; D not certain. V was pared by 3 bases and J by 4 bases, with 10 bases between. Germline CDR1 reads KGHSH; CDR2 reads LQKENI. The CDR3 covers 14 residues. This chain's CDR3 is CASSPGTGNQPQHF. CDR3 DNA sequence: TGTGCCAGCTCACCTGGTACCGGGAATCAGCCCCAGCATTTT. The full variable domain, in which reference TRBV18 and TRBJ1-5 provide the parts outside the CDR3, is NAGVMQNPRHLVRRRGQEARLRCSPMKGHSHVYWYRQLPEEGLKFMVYLQKENIIDESGMPKERFSAEFPKEGPSILRIQQVVRGDSAAYFCASSPGTGNQPQHFGDGTRLSIL.

The CDR3 spells CASGAGSDNEQFF. The CDR3 region has the DNA TGTGCCAGCGGGGCAGGCTCGGACAATGAGCAGTTCTTC. The genes are TRBV14 and TRBJ2-1; a possible D gene is TRBD1 (5 bases). Germline V CDR1 and CDR2: SGHDN, FVKESK. The V end was cut by 8 bases, the J end by 5 bases, with 13 bases between. The CDR3 length is 13 residues.

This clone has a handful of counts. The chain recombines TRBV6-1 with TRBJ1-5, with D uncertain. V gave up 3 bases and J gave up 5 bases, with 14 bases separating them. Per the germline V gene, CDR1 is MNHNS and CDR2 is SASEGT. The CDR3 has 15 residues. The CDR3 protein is CASSDGFGLDQPQHF. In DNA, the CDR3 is TGTGCCAGCAGTGACGGGTTTGGGTTGGATCAGCCCCAGCATTTT.

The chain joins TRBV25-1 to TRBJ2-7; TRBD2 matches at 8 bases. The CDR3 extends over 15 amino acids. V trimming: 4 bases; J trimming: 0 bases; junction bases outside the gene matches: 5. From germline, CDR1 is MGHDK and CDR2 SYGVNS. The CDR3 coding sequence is TGTGCCAGCAGTGTGGGCGGGGGGAGCTCCTACGAGCAGTACTTC. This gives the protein CASSVGGGSSYEQYF.

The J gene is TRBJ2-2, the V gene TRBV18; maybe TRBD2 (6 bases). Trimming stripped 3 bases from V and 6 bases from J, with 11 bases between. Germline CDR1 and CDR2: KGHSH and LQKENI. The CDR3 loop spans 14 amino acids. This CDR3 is CASSPRGTAGELFF. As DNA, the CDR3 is TGTGCCAGCTCACCTCGGGGGACGGCCGGGGAGCTGTTTTTT.

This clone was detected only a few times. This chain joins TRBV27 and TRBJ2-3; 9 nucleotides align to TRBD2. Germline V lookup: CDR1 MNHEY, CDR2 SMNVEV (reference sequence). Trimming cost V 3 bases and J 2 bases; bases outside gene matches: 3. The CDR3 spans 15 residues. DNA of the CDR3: TGTGCCAGCAGTTTTGCGGGAGGGATCACAGATACGCAGTATTTT. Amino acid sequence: CASSFAGGITDTQYF.

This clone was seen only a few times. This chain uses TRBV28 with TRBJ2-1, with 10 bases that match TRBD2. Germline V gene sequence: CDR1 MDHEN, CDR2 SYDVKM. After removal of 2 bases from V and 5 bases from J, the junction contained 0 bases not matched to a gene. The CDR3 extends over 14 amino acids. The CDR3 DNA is TGTGCCAGCAGTTTACTAGCGGGGGACAATGAGCAGTTCTTC. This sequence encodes CASSLLAGDNEQFF.

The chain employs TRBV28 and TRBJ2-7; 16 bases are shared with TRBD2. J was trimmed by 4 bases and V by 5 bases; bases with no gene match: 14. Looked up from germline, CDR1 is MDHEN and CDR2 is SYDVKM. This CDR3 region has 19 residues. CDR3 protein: CASSPQPGTSGRAVYEQYF. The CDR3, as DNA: TGTGCCAGCAGTCCCCAACCCGGGACTAGCGGGAGGGCTGTGTACGAGCAGTACTTC.

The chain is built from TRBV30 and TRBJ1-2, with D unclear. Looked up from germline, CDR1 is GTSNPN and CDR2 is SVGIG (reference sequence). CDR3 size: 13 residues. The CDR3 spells CAHLSGGKDGYTF. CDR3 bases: TGTGCTCACTTATCGGGAGGAAAGGACGGCTACACCTTC.

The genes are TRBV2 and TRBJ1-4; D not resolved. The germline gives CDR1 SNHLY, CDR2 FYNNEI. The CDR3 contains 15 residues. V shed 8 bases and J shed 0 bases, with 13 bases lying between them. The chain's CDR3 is CASSGFEATNEKLFF. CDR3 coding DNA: TGTGCCAGCTCAGGTTTCGAAGCAACTAATGAAAAACTGTTTTTT.

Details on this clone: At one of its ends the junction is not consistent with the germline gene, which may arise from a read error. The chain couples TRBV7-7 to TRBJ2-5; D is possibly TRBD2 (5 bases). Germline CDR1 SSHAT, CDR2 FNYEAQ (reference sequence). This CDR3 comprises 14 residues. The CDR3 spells CASSLGLRGETQYF. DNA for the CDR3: TGTGCTAGCAGCTTAGGGTTACGGGGAGAGACCCAGTACTTC.

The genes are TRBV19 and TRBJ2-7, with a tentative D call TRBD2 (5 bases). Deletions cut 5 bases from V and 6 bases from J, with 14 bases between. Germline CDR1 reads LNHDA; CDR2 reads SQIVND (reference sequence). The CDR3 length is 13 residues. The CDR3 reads CASSWGASAEQYF. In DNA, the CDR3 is TGTGCCAGTAGTTGGGGAGCGAGTGCCGAGCAGTACTTC.

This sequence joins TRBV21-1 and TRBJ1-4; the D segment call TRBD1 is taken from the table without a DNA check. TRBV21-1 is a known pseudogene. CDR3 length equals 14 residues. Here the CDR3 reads CATEPDRFGEKLFF. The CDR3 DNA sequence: TGTGCCACCGAACCCGACAGGTTTGGAGAAAAACTGTTTTTT.

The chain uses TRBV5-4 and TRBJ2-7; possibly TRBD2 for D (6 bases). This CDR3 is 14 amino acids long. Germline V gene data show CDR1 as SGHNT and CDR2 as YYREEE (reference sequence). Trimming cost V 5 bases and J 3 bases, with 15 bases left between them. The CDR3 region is CASSPAGPSYEQYF. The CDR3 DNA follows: TGTGCCAGCAGTCCCGCGGGACCCAGCTACGAGCAGTACTTC. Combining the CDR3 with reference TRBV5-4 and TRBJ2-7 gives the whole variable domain ETGVTQSPTHLIKTRGQQVTLRCSSQSGHNTVSWYQQALGQGPQFIFQYYREEENGRGNFPPRFSGLQFPNYSSELNVNALELDDSALYLCASSPAGPSYEQYFGPGTRLTVT.

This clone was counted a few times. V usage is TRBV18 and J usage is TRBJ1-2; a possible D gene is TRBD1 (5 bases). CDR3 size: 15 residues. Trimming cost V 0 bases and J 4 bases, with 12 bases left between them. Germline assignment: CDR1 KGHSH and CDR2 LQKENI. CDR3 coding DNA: TGTGCCAGCTCACCACCCCAGGGCGTTGGCTATGGCTACACCTTC. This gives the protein CASSPPQGVGYGYTF.

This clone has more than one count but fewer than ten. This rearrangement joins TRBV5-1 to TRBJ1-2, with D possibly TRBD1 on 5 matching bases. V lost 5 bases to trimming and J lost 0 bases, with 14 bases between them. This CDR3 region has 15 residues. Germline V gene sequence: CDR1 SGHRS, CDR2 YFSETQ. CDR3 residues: CASRAGTGANYGYTF. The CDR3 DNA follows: TGCGCCAGCAGGGCCGGGACGGGAGCTAACTATGGCTACACCTTC.

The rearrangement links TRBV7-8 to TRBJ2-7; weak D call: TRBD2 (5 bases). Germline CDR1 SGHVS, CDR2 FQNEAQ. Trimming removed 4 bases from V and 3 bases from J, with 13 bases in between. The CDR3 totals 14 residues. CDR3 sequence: CASSSGSPLYEQYF. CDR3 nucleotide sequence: TGTGCCAGCAGCTCGGGGTCCCCCCTCTACGAGCAGTACTTC.